A selection of T cell receptor beta chains follows, all from one sample in a study of OX40 agonist ivuxolimab in advanced cancers. This table comes from immunoSEQ multiplex PCR, and its TCRdb copy is limited to in-frame clones, with some not included. The data contain roughly 75,000 clones, about 94% of them singletons. The specimen was CD4+ or CD8+ T cells sorted from blood, collected in a trial of the OX40 agonist ivuxolimab. The receptors derive from an adult with an advanced solid tumor such as melanoma, head and neck, liver or kidney cancer. CDR3s include the opening cysteine and the closing phenylalanine or tryptophan. The order of the fields is CDR3 DNA, CDR3 protein, D gene, clone size, V gene, J gene. D genes are given only for firm matches. Clone size appears in some rows only: once, few, many, or a class for an expanded clone.

CDR3nt: TGTGCCAGTAGTCTGGACACCTCTCGGGAGCAGTACTTC
CDR3aa: CASSLDTSREQYF
d_gene: .
abundance: .
v_gene: TRBV19
j_gene: TRBJ2-7

CDR3nt: TGCGCCAGCAGCCAGACTGGGACAGATCAAGAGACCCAGTACTTC
CDR3aa: CASSQTGTDQETQYF
d_gene: TRBD1
abundance: once
v_gene: TRBV4-3
j_gene: TRBJ2-5

CDR3nt: TGTGCCAGCAGCGTAGGTGGACTAGCAACTGAGACCCAGTACTTC
CDR3aa: CASSVGGLATETQYF
d_gene: TRBD2
abundance: .
v_gene: TRBV9
j_gene: TRBJ2-5

CDR3nt: TGCGCCAGCAGCCTCCAGGGAGTGGGCACTGAAGCTTTCTTT
CDR3aa: CASSLQGVGTEAFF
d_gene: .
abundance: .
v_gene: TRBV4-3
j_gene: TRBJ1-1

CDR3nt: TGTGCCAGCAGCTTGGTTGGGCCCCAAACATACGAGCAGTACTTC
CDR3aa: CASSLVGPQTYEQYF
d_gene: .
abundance: .
v_gene: TRBV27
j_gene: TRBJ2-7

CDR3nt: TGTGCCAGCAGCTTGATCGGGGCGACCCAAGAGACCCAGTACTTC
CDR3aa: CASSLIGATQETQYF
d_gene: .
abundance: once
v_gene: TRBV7-2
j_gene: TRBJ2-5

CDR3nt: TGCGCCAGCAGCGCCAGGGACAGTGTTCAAGAGACCCAGTACTTC
CDR3aa: CASSARDSVQETQYF
d_gene: TRBD1
abundance: .
v_gene: TRBV4-1
j_gene: TRBJ2-5

CDR3nt: TGTGCCAGCAGCCCAGGGACATGGGGTGAGACCCAGTACTTC
CDR3aa: CASSPGTWGETQYF
d_gene: .
abundance: .
v_gene: TRBV6-6
j_gene: TRBJ2-5

CDR3nt: TGTGCCAGCAGCGTAGGGGGGAACGCCTACAATGAGCAGTTCTTC
CDR3aa: CASSVGGNAYNEQFF
d_gene: .
abundance: .
v_gene: TRBV9
j_gene: TRBJ2-1

CDR3nt: TGTGCCATCTCAGAAGGGGGAAACACCATATATTTT
CDR3aa: CAISEGGNTIYF
d_gene: .
abundance: .
v_gene: TRBV2
j_gene: TRBJ1-3

CDR3nt: TGTGCCAGTAGTACCCGGGTCGATAACACTGAAGCTTTCTTT
CDR3aa: CASSTRVDNTEAFF
d_gene: .
abundance: .
v_gene: TRBV19
j_gene: TRBJ1-1

CDR3nt: TGTGCCAGCAGCCCTACTAGCGGGCCCTACGAGCAGTACTTC
CDR3aa: CASSPTSGPYEQYF
d_gene: TRBD2
abundance: .
v_gene: TRBV14
j_gene: TRBJ2-7

CDR3nt: TGTGCCAGCAGCCCCCGGGGAGACACCGGGGAGCTGTTTTTT
CDR3aa: CASSPRGDTGELFF
d_gene: .
abundance: .
v_gene: TRBV9
j_gene: TRBJ2-2

CDR3nt: TGTGCCTGGTCGAGGGCAGGGAATGAGCAGTTCTTC
CDR3aa: CAWSRAGNEQFF
d_gene: .
abundance: .
v_gene: TRBV30
j_gene: TRBJ2-1

CDR3nt: TGTGCCACCCTGGGGGAGGCGAGGTGGGGCTACACCTTC
CDR3aa: CATLGEARWGYTF
d_gene: .
abundance: .
v_gene: TRBV6-1
j_gene: TRBJ1-2

CDR3nt: TGTGCCAGCAGTTTGGGGGGTGATGAAAAACTGTTTTTT
CDR3aa: CASSLGGDEKLFF
d_gene: .
abundance: .
v_gene: TRBV27
j_gene: TRBJ1-4

CDR3nt: TGTGCCAGCAGCCCCCAGTCGGGCAGGGGTTCACCCCTCCACTTT
CDR3aa: CASSPQSGRGSPLHF
d_gene: .
abundance: .
v_gene: TRBV9
j_gene: TRBJ1-6

CDR3nt: TGTGCCATCAGCGGGACACTCGACACTGAAGCTTTCTTT
CDR3aa: CAISGTLDTEAFF
d_gene: .
abundance: .
v_gene: TRBV10-3
j_gene: TRBJ1-1

CDR3nt: TGTGCCACCAGCCGGACTAGCGGGAGTCAGGACGAGCAGTACTTC
CDR3aa: CATSRTSGSQDEQYF
d_gene: TRBD2
abundance: .
v_gene: TRBV15
j_gene: TRBJ2-7

CDR3nt: TGCAGCGTTGAAGCCCCGGAGGGGCGCTACGAGCAGTACTTC
CDR3aa: CSVEAPEGRYEQYF
d_gene: .
abundance: .
v_gene: TRBV29-1
j_gene: TRBJ2-7

CDR3nt: TGTGCCACCTCTCCCCCTAGCGGGAGTAGTTACGAGCAGTACTTC
CDR3aa: CATSPPSGSSYEQYF
d_gene: TRBD2
abundance: .
v_gene: TRBV6-1
j_gene: TRBJ2-7

CDR3nt: TGTGCTAGTGGTTTGGCCCCGGGGTATGGAGTTGGGGGCTACACCTTC
CDR3aa: CASGLAPGYGVGGYTF
d_gene: .
abundance: .
v_gene: TRBV12-5
j_gene: TRBJ1-2

CDR3nt: TGTGCCAGCAGCCAGGGACTAGGGAGCTCCTACGAGCAGTACTTC
CDR3aa: CASSQGLGSSYEQYF
d_gene: TRBD2
abundance: .
v_gene: TRBV4-2
j_gene: TRBJ2-7

CDR3nt: TGTGCCAGCAGTTACGGTACACAGGGGAACACCGGGGAGCTGTTTTTT
CDR3aa: CASSYGTQGNTGELFF
d_gene: .
abundance: .
v_gene: TRBV6-5
j_gene: TRBJ2-2

CDR3nt: TGTGCCACCAGCAACCCGCCCGTAGGGGGGGCGCGTGCTACCGAGCAGTACTTC
CDR3aa: CATSNPPVGGARATEQYF
d_gene: .
abundance: .
v_gene: TRBV15
j_gene: TRBJ2-7

CDR3nt: TGTGCCAGCAGCGTTGAGGGAGGGATGAACACTGAAGCTTTCTTT
CDR3aa: CASSVEGGMNTEAFF
d_gene: .
abundance: .
v_gene: TRBV9
j_gene: TRBJ1-1

CDR3nt: TGTGCCAGCAGTGAATATGCTGGATCCTACGAGCAGTACTTC
CDR3aa: CASSEYAGSYEQYF
d_gene: .
abundance: .
v_gene: TRBV2
j_gene: TRBJ2-7

CDR3nt: TGTGCCAGCAGTGACTCCAGGGGGTTACTTGGAAACACCATATATTTT
CDR3aa: CASSDSRGLLGNTIYF
d_gene: TRBD1
abundance: .
v_gene: TRBV6-4
j_gene: TRBJ1-3

CDR3nt: TGTGCCAGCCAAAACCCGGGCCACTACAATGAGCAGTTCTTC
CDR3aa: CASQNPGHYNEQFF
d_gene: .
abundance: .
v_gene: TRBV7-6
j_gene: TRBJ2-1

CDR3nt: TGCGCCAGCAGCCAGTGGACAGGGTCGTACGAGCAGTACTTC
CDR3aa: CASSQWTGSYEQYF
d_gene: TRBD1
abundance: .
v_gene: TRBV4-1
j_gene: TRBJ2-7

CDR3nt: TGTGCCAGCAGTGACCCCCTCCGGGCAGGACGCATGAACACTGAAGCTTTCTTT
CDR3aa: CASSDPLRAGRMNTEAFF
d_gene: .
abundance: once
v_gene: TRBV28
j_gene: TRBJ1-1